Each of the 31 T cell receptor beta chains below was sequenced from the same sample in a study of graft-versus-host responses after intestinal transplantation. The repertoire was sequenced with immunoSEQ multiplex PCR; TCRdb's copy has only in-frame clones and lacks some. The sample consists of about 94,000 clones, over 75% of them appearing once. Their recognized antigens are unknown. Source: unstimulated CD8+ T cells sorted from spleen or lymph node cells, taken before intestinal transplant. The source is a human donor who received an intestinal transplant.

The chain recombines TRBV25-1 with TRBJ2-7, with 9 bases lining up with TRBD1. CDR3 length: 15 amino acids. Per the germline V gene, CDR1 is MGHDK and CDR2 is SYGVNS. V shed 4 bases, J shed 2 bases, and the junction held 6 bases outside the gene matches. The CDR3 DNA sequence: TGTGCCAGCAGTGCTCCGGGACAGGGAGCCTACGAGCAGTACTTC. Protein sequence: CASSAPGQGAYEQYF.

V is TRBV14 and J is TRBJ2-3, with D maybe TRBD1 (6 bases). The V gene lost 5 bases and the J gene lost 2 bases, with 17 bases spanning the gap. The CDR3 consists of 16 residues. CDR1 is SGHDN and CDR2 is FVKESK in the germline V gene. As DNA, the CDR3 is TGTGCCAGCAGCAACCCGGACAGCCGATACACAGATACGCAGTATTTT. Its translation: CASSNPDSRYTDTQYF.

The rearrangement joins TRBV27 to TRBJ2-7; the D gene is possibly TRBD1 (6 bases). The CDR3 has 14 residues. Trimming removed 3 bases at V and 5 bases at J, with 14 bases between. Germline CDR1 is MNHEY and CDR2 is SMNVEV (reference sequence). The CDR3 DNA sequence: TGTGCCAGCAGTTTGTCACAGGGAGTCCACGAGCAGTACTTC. As protein: CASSLSQGVHEQYF.

V usage is TRBV28 and J usage is TRBJ1-1; a possible D gene is TRBD1 (6 bases). This CDR3 has 14 amino acids. V gave up 1 base and J gave up 7 bases, with 13 bases separating them. The germline gives CDR1 MDHEN, CDR2 SYDVKM. The CDR3 sequence: CASSLSRQAREAFF. The CDR3 region has the DNA TGTGCCAGCAGTTTATCCAGACAGGCCCGTGAAGCTTTCTTT. Complete variable domain (other parts from reference TRBV28 and TRBJ1-1): DVKVTQSSRYLVKRTGEKVFLECVQDMDHENMFWYRQDPGLGLRLIYFSYDVKMKEKGDIPEGYSVSREKKERFSLILESASTNQTSMYLCASSLSRQAREAFFGQGTRLTVV.

The chain is built from TRBV4-3 and TRBJ2-1, with TRBD1 matching over 10 bases. The CDR3 spans 16 residues. The trim removed 1 base at V and 8 bases at J, leaving 8 bases unmatched. The germline V gene encodes CDR1 LGHNA and CDR2 YSLEER. CDR3 nucleotides: TGCGCCAGCAGCCAAGGAGTTGGACAGGGGGTTGATGAGCAGTTCTTC. Amino acids: CASSQGVGQGVDEQFF.

The genes are TRBV6-6 and TRBJ2-7, with D possibly TRBD2 on 5 matching bases. Germline V gene data show CDR1 as MNHNY and CDR2 as SVGAGI (reference sequence). The ends were cut back, 5 bases at V and 0 bases at J, with 11 bases in the middle. The CDR3 runs to 14 residues. CDR3: CASSGLGSSYEQYF. CDR3 nucleotides: TGTGCCAGCAGTGGGTTGGGGAGCTCCTACGAGCAGTACTTC.

The chain uses TRBV7-6 and TRBJ2-5; D not resolved. Deletions cut 1 base from V and 2 bases from J, with 11 bases between. CDR3 length: 15 amino acids. The germline CDR1 and CDR2 sequences are SGHVS and FNYEAQ. The CDR3 reads CASSLEASLQETQYF. Here the CDR3 DNA reads TGTGCCAGCAGCTTAGAGGCTAGTCTTCAAGAGACCCAGTACTTC.

The V gene is TRBV19, the J gene TRBJ2-7, with a tentative D call TRBD1 (6 bases). The CDR3 covers 14 residues. V was pared by 3 bases and J by 3 bases, with 12 bases between. In germline, CDR1 is LNHDA, CDR2 SQIVND (reference sequence). Here the CDR3 reads CASSISAGDYEQYF. The CDR3 DNA reads as TGTGCCAGTAGTATCTCAGCAGGGGACTACGAGCAGTACTTC.

In this sample, this clone turned up once. The rearrangement joins TRBV7-9 to TRBJ2-7, with TRBD1 identical over 7 bases. V trimming: 3 bases; J trimming: 5 bases; junction bases outside the gene matches: 7. The length of the CDR3 is 14 residues. CDR1 is SEHNR and CDR2 is FQNEAQ in the germline V gene (reference sequence). In DNA form, the CDR3 reads TGTGCCAGCAGCTTCAACAGGGGACCGGACGAGCAGTACTTC. Its protein product is CASSFNRGPDEQYF.

The chain has TRBV19 and TRBJ2-3, with D possibly matching TRBD2 (6 bases). The CDR3 is made up of 15 amino acids. V was clipped by 6 bases and J by 0 bases, with 13 bases between them. CDR1 and CDR2 (germline): LNHDA, SQIVND (reference sequence). CDR3 coding DNA: TGTGCCAGTAGGATATCGGGACTGAGCACAGATACGCAGTATTTT. Amino acids: CASRISGLSTDTQYF.

The chain joins TRBV27 to TRBJ1-1; D is unresolved. V gave up 2 bases and J gave up 5 bases, with 9 bases separating them. The CDR3 is made up of 13 amino acids. Per germline, CDR1 MNHEY and CDR2 SMNVEV (reference sequence). CDR3 sequence (DNA): TGTGCCAGCAGTTTAATTCGAGGGACTGAAGCTTTCTTT. Protein product: CASSLIRGTEAFF.

This clone was observed once. This sequence joins TRBV29-1 and TRBJ2-7; possible D gene TRBD1, 6 bases. Per germline, CDR1 SQVTM and CDR2 ANQGSEA. Trimming cost V 1 base and J 3 bases, with 10 bases left between them. This CDR3 is 13 amino acids long. CDR3 loop: CSVEGPQGYEQYF. CDR3 nucleotides: TGCAGCGTTGAAGGTCCACAGGGCTACGAGCAGTACTTC.

This chain links TRBV13 with TRBJ2-7; D is possibly TRBD2 (6 bases). Germline V gives CDR1 PRHDT, CDR2 FYEKMQ (reference sequence). The CDR3 consists of 16 residues. Trimming removed 5 bases at V and 0 bases at J, with 17 bases between. The CDR3 nucleotides read TGTGCCAGCAGCCCTCTCCCCGGCGGGAACTCCTACGAGCAGTACTTC. This gives the protein CASSPLPGGNSYEQYF.

The chain combines TRBV29-1 with TRBJ2-3; D perhaps matches TRBD1 (5 bases). V was trimmed by 6 bases and J by 3 bases, leaving 13 bases between them. The CDR3 has 13 amino acids. CDR1 and CDR2 (germline): SQVTM, ANQGSEA. CDR3 bases: TGCAGCGTGCGGACCAGGGAAACAGATACGCAGTATTTT. Its translation: CSVRTRETDTQYF.

The rearrangement joins TRBV4-1 to TRBJ2-2; 12 bases match TRBD2. The germline V gene has CDR1 MGHRA and CDR2 YSYEKL. The junction had 8 bases not matched to a gene; V was cut back by 2 bases and J by 4 bases. The CDR3 is 18 residues long. The CDR3 nucleotides read TGCGCCAGCAGCCAACATGATTCTAGCGGGGGGGTCACCGGGGAGCTGTTTTTT. The encoded protein is CASSQHDSSGGVTGELFF.

The chain uses TRBV5-4 and TRBJ2-7; a weak D match, TRBD1 (6 bases). The CDR3 runs 14 residues. From germline, CDR1 is SGHNT and CDR2 YYREEE (reference sequence). V gave up 5 bases and J gave up 6 bases, with 18 bases separating them. The DNA for the CDR3 is TGTGCCAGCAGTCGGTGGACAGACATTGGCGAGCAGTACTTC. It specifies CASSRWTDIGEQYF. Based on the CDR3 plus reference TRBV5-4 and TRBJ2-7, the full variable domain is ETGVTQSPTHLIKTRGQQVTLRCSSQSGHNTVSWYQQALGQGPQFIFQYYREEENGRGNFPPRFSGLQFPNYSSELNVNALELDDSALYLCASSRWTDIGEQYFGPGTRLTVT.

This chain joins TRBV19 and TRBJ2-1; 8 bases agree with TRBD2. The CDR3 length is 14 residues. Germline CDR1 LNHDA, CDR2 SQIVND (reference sequence). J gave up 0 bases and V 7 bases, and 2 bases lay outside the gene matches. DNA for the CDR3: TGTGCCAGTACCCGGGGGGGCTCCTACAATGAGCAGTTCTTC. Amino acid sequence: CASTRGGSYNEQFF. The variable domain in full, completed from reference TRBV19 and TRBJ2-1, reads DGGITQSPKYLFRKEGQNVTLSCEQNLNHDAMYWYRQDPGQGLRLIYYSQIVNDFQKGDIAEGYSVSREKKESFPLTVTSAQKNPTAFYLCASTRGGSYNEQFFGPGTRLTVL.

The chain employs TRBV6-8 and TRBJ2-3; D is perhaps TRBD2 (5 bases). The length of the CDR3 is 16 residues. Germline CDR1 is MNHGY and CDR2 is SAAAGT. The V and J ends lost 4 bases and 1 base respectively, with 15 bases between them. CDR3 protein: CASSSLRTEGTDTQYF. As DNA, the CDR3 is TGTGCCAGCAGTTCCCTACGGACGGAGGGCACAGATACGCAGTATTTT.

This clone was seen a single time. The chain recombines TRBV27 with TRBJ1-1, with unresolved D. The germline V and J ends were trimmed by 1 base and 0 bases, with 6 bases remaining between them. Germline V gene data show CDR1 as MNHEY and CDR2 as SMNVEV (reference sequence). The CDR3 is 14 amino acids. CDR3: CASSLFGLNTEAFF. In DNA form, the CDR3 reads TGTGCCAGCAGTTTATTTGGCCTGAACACTGAAGCTTTCTTT.

This chain uses TRBV4-3 with TRBJ2-2; a weak D match, TRBD1 (5 bases). Germline CDR1 reads LGHNA; CDR2 reads YSLEER. Trimming took 0 bases from V and 5 from J, leaving 16 bases between them. The CDR3 is 17 residues long. CDR3 in DNA: TGCGCCAGCAGCCAAGAGGGCACGCAGGGCGGAACCGGGGAGCTGTTTTTT. This translates into CASSQEGTQGGTGELFF.

The chain has TRBV15 and TRBJ2-5; D gene unclear. Germline-derived CDR1 and CDR2 are LNHNV and YYDKDF (reference sequence). Trimming took 3 bases from V and 1 from J, leaving 12 bases between them. This CDR3 comprises 15 residues. The CDR3 bases are TGTGCCACCAGCAGGTCTAGGTCGGTCCAAGAGACCCAGTACTTC. Protein sequence: CATSRSRSVQETQYF.

The gene calls are TRBV4-1 and TRBJ1-1; the D is unclear. Germline values: CDR1 MGHRA, CDR2 YSYEKL. The ends were cut back, 2 bases at V and 3 bases at J, with 13 bases in the middle. The CDR3 loop spans 15 amino acids. The CDR3 spells CASSQRITVHTEAFF. The CDR3 nucleotides are TGCGCCAGCAGCCAACGAATTACAGTGCACACTGAAGCTTTCTTT.

The chain combines TRBV7-8 with TRBJ2-1; TRBD2 matches at 14 bases. V lost 5 bases, J lost 6 bases, and 15 bases stayed unmatched. Germline V gives CDR1 SGHVS, CDR2 FQNEAQ. This CDR3 spans 19 amino acids. The CDR3 protein is CASSIDPGTSGRLFNEQFF. CDR3 bases: TGTGCCAGCAGCATTGACCCGGGGACTAGCGGGAGATTATTCAATGAGCAGTTCTTC.

The chain carries TRBV5-4 and TRBJ2-2; D might be TRBD1 (6 bases). The CDR3 extends over 17 amino acids. The germline gives CDR1 SGHNT, CDR2 YYREEE (reference sequence). The ends were cut back, 2 bases at V and 0 bases at J, with 14 bases in the middle. The CDR3 reads CASSLGSGASNTGELFF. The CDR3 DNA reads as TGTGCCAGCAGCTTAGGGTCAGGGGCATCGAACACCGGGGAGCTGTTTTTT.

The J gene is TRBJ1-1, the V gene TRBV5-6; D is unresolved. The ends were cut back, 4 bases at V and 0 bases at J, with 13 bases in the middle. CDR1 is SGHDT and CDR2 is YYEEEE in the germline V gene. This CDR3 region has 15 residues. Here the CDR3 reads CASSDGGELNTEAFF. CDR3 DNA sequence: TGTGCCAGCAGCGACGGAGGAGAATTGAACACTGAAGCTTTCTTT.

This clone was picked up one time. The V and J genes are TRBV20-1 and TRBJ2-5; D gene unclear. This CDR3 region has 11 residues. V was cut by 7 bases and J by 2 bases, with 8 bases left in between. Germline V gene sequence: CDR1 DFQATT, CDR2 SNEGSKA (reference sequence). This CDR3 is CSGPRQETQYF. CDR3 in DNA: TGCAGTGGCCCCAGACAAGAGACCCAGTACTTC.

The genes are TRBV28 and TRBJ2-7; D unresolved. V was pared by 6 bases and J by 0 bases, with 12 bases between. From germline, CDR1 is MDHEN and CDR2 SYDVKM. This CDR3 contains 14 residues. The chain's CDR3 is CASRTLSTSYEQYF. CDR3 DNA sequence: TGTGCCAGCAGAACTTTATCCACCTCCTACGAGCAGTACTTC.

This clone appeared once. This chain joins TRBV9 and TRBJ1-1; D is unclear. V was pared by 0 bases and J by 5 bases, with 11 bases between. Germline loops: CDR1 SGDLS, CDR2 YYNGEE. CDR3 length equals 14 residues. The CDR3 nucleotides are TGTGCCAGCAGCGTAGTTGAGAGGAGGACTGAAGCTTTCTTT. Its translation: CASSVVERRTEAFF.

CDR3 residues: CASSLGGPLAGGPGETQYF. The CDR3 nucleotides read TGCGCCAGCAGCTTGGGGGGGCCACTAGCGGGAGGGCCAGGAGAGACCCAGTACTTC. The chain joins TRBV5-1 to TRBJ2-5, with TRBD2 identical over 13 bases. This CDR3 region has 19 residues. Looked up from germline, CDR1 is SGHRS and CDR2 is YFSETQ. The ends lost 0 bases at V and 4 bases at J; junction bases unmatched: 12.

This chain joins TRBV21-1 and TRBJ2-5; the table gives TRBD2 as D, unverified against the DNA. TRBJ2-7 explains the end of the DNA better; the J call may be wrong. TRBV21-1 is shown as a pseudogene. CDR3 length: 14 amino acids. CDR3 sequence: CASSKAGLPYEQYF. DNA for the CDR3: TGTGCCAGCAGCAAAGCGGGACTGCCCTACGAGCAGTACTTC.

The genes are TRBV9 and TRBJ2-7, with D possibly matching TRBD2 (6 bases). With 4 bases removed from V and 2 bases from J, the gap between germline ends came to 13 bases. CDR1 SGDLS and CDR2 YYNGEE come from the germline V gene. There are 14 residues in the CDR3. CDR3 protein: CASSPGLNAYEQYF. CDR3 coding DNA: TGTGCCAGCAGCCCGGGACTGAACGCCTACGAGCAGTACTTC. Using reference TRBV9 and TRBJ2-7 for the parts outside the CDR3, the full variable domain is DSGVTQTPKHLITATGQRVTLRCSPRSGDLSVYWYQQSLDQGLQFLIQYYNGEERAKGNILERFSAQQFPDLHSELNLSSLELGDSALYFCASSPGLNAYEQYFGPGTRLTVT.